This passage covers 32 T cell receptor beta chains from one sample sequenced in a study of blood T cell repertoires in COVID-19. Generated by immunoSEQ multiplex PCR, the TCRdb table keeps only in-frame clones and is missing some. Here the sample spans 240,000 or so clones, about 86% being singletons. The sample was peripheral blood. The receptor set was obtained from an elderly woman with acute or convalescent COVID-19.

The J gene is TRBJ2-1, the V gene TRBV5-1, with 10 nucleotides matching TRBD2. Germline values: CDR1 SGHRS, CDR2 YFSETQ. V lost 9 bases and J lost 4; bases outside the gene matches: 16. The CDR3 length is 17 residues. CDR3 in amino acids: CATAITSGASGYNEQFF. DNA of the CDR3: TGCGCCACCGCCATAACTAGCGGGGCGTCGGGGTACAATGAGCAGTTCTTC.

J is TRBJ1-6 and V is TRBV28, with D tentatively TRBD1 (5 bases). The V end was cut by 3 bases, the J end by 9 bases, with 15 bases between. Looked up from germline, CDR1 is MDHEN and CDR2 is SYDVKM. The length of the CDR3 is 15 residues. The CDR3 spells CASSLIGREVSPLHF. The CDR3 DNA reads TGTGCCAGCAGTTTGATCGGCAGGGAGGTTTCACCCCTCCACTTT.

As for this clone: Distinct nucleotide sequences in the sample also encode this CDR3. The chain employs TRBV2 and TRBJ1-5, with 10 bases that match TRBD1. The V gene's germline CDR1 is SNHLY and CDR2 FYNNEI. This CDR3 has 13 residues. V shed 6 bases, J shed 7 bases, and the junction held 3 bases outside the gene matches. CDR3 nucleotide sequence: TGTGCCAGCAGCGGACAGGGGGGGCAGCCCCAGCATTTT. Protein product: CASSGQGGQPQHF.

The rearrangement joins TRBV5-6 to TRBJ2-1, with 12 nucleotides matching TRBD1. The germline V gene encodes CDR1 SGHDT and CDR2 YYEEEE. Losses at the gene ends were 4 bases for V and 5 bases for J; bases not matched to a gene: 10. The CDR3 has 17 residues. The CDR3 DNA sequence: TGTGCCAGCAGCCGATGGCCGGGACAGGGGGCTGACAATGAGCAGTTCTTC. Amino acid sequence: CASSRWPGQGADNEQFF. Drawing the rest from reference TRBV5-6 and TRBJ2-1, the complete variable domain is DAGVTQSPTHLIKTRGQQVTLRCSPKSGHDTVSWYQQALGQGPQFIFQYYEEEERQRGNFPDRFSGHQFPNYSSELNVNALLLGDSALYLCASSRWPGQGADNEQFFGPGTRLTVL.

CDR3 DNA: TGTGCCAGCAGCCCGAGGATGGATTCACCCCTCCACTTT. Translating gives CASSPRMDSPLHF. This chain joins TRBV14 and TRBJ1-6; no definite D call. Germline CDR1 is SGHDN and CDR2 is FVKESK. This CDR3 spans 13 amino acids. V was trimmed by 4 bases and J by 8 bases, leaving 9 bases between them.

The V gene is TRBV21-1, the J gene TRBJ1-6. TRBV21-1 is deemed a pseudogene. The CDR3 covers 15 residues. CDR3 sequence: CAPRTGGFNNSPLHF. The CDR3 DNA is TGTGCCCCCCGCACGGGGGGTTTCAATAATTCACCCCTCCACTTT.

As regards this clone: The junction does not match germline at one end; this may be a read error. As DNA, the CDR3 is TGCAGCGTGGAAGGGACACAGGGGATCGGTGGCTACACCTTC. Translation gives CSVEGTQGIGGYTF. The V call is TRBV29-1, the J call TRBJ1-2, with 7 bases that match TRBD1. CDR3 size: 14 residues. Per germline, CDR1 SQVTM and CDR2 ANQGSEA.

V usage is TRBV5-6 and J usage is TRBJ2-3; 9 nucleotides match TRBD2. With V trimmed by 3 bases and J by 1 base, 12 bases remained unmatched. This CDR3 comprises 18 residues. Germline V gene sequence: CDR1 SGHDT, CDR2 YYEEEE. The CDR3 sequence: CASSSAELAGDRTDTQYF. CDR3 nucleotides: TGTGCCAGCAGCTCCGCCGAATTAGCGGGGGACCGCACAGATACGCAGTATTTT. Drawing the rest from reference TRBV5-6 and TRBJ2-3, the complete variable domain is DAGVTQSPTHLIKTRGQQVTLRCSPKSGHDTVSWYQQALGQGPQFIFQYYEEEERQRGNFPDRFSGHQFPNYSSELNVNALLLGDSALYLCASSSAELAGDRTDTQYFGPGTRLTVL.

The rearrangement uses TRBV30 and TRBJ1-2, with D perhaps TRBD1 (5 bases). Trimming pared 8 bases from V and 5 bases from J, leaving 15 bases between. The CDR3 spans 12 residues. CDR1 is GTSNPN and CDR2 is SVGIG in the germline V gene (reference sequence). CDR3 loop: CAAPGQGYGYTF. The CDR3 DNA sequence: TGTGCCGCCCCAGGTCAGGGATATGGCTACACCTTC.

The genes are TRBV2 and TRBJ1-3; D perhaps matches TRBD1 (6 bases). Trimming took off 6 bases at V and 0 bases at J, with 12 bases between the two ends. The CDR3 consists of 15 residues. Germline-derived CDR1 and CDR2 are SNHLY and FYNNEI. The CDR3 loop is CASSLDRASGNTIYF. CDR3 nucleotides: TGTGCCAGCAGCCTGGACAGAGCCTCTGGAAACACCATATATTTT.

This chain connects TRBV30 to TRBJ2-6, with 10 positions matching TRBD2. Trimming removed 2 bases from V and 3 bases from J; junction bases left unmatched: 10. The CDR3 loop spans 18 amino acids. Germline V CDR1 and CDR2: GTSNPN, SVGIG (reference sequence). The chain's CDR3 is CAWSPSRTSGRGANVLTF. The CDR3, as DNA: TGTGCCTGGAGTCCTTCTAGGACTAGCGGCCGTGGGGCCAACGTCCTGACTTTC.

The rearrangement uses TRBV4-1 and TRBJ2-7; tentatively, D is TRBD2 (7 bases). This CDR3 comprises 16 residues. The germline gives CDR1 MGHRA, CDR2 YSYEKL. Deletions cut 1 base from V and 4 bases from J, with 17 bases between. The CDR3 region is CASSQVWGGEGYEQYF. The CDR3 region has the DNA TGCGCCAGCAGCCAAGTATGGGGGGGCGAGGGGTACGAGCAGTACTTC.

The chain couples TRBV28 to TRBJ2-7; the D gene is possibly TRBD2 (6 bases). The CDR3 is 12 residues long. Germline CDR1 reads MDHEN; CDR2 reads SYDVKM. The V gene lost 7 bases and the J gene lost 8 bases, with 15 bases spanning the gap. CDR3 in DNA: TGTGCCAGCAAAGGCCCCGGGGGTCAGCAGTACTTC. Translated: CASKGPGGQQYF.

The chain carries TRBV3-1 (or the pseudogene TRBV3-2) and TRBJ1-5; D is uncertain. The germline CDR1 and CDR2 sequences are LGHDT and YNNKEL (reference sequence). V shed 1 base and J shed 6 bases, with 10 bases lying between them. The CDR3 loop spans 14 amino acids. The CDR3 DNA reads TGTGCCAGCAGCCAAGGAGGACGGGGTCAGCCCCAGCATTTT. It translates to CASSQGGRGQPQHF.

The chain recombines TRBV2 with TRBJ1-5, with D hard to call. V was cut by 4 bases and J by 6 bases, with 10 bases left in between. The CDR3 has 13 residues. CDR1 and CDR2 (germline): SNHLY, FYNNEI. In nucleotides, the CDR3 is TGTGCCAGCAGTGCCGCCAGTCGTCAGCCCCAGCATTTT. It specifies CASSAASRQPQHF.

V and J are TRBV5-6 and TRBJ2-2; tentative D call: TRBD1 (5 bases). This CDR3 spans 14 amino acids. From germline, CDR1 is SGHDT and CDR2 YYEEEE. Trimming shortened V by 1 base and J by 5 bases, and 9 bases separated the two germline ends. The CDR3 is CASSLQGSTGELFF. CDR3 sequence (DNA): TGTGCCAGCAGCTTGCAGGGTTCAACCGGGGAGCTGTTTTTT.

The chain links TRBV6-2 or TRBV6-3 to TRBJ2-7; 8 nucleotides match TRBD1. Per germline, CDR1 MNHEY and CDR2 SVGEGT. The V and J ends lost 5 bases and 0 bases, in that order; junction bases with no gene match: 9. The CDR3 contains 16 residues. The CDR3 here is CASSGPPGQVSYEQYF. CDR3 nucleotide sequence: TGTGCCAGCAGTGGACCACCGGGACAGGTCTCCTACGAGCAGTACTTC.

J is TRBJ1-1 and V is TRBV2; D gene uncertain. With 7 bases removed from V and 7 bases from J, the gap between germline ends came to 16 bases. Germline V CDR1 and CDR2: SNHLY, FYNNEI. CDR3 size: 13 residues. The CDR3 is CASTLAPGSEAFF. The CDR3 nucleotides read TGTGCCAGCACGCTCGCACCGGGGAGTGAAGCTTTCTTT.

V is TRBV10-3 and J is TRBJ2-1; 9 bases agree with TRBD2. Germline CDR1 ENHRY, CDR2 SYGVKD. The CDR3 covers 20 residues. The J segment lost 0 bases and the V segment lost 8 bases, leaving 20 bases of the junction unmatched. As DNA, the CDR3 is TGTGCCATCTCGGGGCCGGGAGCGGGGGGAACCTCGAGCTCCTACAATGAGCAGTTCTTC. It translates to CAISGPGAGGTSSSYNEQFF.

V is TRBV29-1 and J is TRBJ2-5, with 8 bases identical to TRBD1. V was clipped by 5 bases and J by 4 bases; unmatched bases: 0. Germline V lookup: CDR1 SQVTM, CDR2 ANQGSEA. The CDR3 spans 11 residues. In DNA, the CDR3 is TGCAGCGTTACAGGGGGAGAGACCCAGTACTTC. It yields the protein CSVTGGETQYF.

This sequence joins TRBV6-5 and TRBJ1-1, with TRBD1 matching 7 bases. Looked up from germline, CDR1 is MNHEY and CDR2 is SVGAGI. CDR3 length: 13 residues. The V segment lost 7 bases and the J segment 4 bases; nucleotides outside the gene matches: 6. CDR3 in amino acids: CASKLQGTTEAFF. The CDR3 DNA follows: TGTGCCAGCAAACTACAGGGGACCACTGAAGCTTTCTTT.

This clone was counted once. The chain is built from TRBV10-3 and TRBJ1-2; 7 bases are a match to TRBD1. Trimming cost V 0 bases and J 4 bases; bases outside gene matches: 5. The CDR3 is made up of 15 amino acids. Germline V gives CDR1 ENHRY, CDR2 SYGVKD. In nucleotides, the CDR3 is TGTGCCATCAGTGAGTCGCGACAGGGAGTCTATGGCTACACCTTC. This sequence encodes CAISESRQGVYGYTF.

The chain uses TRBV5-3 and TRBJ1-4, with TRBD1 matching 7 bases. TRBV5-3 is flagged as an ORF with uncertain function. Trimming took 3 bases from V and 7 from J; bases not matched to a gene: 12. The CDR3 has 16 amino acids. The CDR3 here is CARSSIRGRACEKLFF. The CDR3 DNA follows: TGTGCCAGAAGCTCTATAAGGGGGCGTGCGTGTGAAAAACTGTTTTTT.

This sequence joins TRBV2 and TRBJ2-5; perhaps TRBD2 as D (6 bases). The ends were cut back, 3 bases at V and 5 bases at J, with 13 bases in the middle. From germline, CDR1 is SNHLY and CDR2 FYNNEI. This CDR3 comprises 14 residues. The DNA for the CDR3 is TGTGCCAGCAGTGATAGGACTAACCGCGAGACCCAGTACTTC. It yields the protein CASSDRTNRETQYF.

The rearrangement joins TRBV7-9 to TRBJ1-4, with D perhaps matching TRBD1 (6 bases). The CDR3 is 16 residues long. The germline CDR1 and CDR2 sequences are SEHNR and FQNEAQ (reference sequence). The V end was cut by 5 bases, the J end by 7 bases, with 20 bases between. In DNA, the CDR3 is TGTGCCAGCAGCCCGAAGACAGGTATCTCGGGTGAAAAACTGTTTTTT. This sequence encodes CASSPKTGISGEKLFF.

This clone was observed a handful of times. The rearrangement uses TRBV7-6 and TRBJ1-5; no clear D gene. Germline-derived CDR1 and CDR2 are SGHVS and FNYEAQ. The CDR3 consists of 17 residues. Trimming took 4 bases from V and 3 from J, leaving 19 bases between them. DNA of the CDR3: TGTGCCAGCAGCTCCGTCGAAGGCAGCGCTTTCAATCAGCCCCAGCATTTT. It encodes CASSSVEGSAFNQPQHF.

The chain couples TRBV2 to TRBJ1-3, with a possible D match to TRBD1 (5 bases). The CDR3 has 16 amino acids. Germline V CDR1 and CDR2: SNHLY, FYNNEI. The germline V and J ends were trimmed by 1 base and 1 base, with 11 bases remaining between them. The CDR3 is CASSEERTLSGNTIYF. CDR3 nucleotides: TGTGCCAGCAGTGAAGAAAGGACACTTTCTGGAAACACCATATATTTT. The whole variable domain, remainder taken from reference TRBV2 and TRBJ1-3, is EPEVTQTPSHQVTQMGQEVILRCVPISNHLYFYWYRQILGQKVEFLVSFYNNEISEKSEIFDDQFSVERPDGSNFTLKIRSTKLEDSAMYFCASSEERTLSGNTIYFGEGSWLTVV.

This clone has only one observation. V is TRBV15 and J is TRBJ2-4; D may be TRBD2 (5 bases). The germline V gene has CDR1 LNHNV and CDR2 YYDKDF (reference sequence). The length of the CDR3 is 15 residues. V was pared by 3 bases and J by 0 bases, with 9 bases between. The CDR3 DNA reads TGTGCCACCAGCAGTTCCCGGGGAGCCAAAAACATTCAGTACTTC. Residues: CATSSSRGAKNIQYF.

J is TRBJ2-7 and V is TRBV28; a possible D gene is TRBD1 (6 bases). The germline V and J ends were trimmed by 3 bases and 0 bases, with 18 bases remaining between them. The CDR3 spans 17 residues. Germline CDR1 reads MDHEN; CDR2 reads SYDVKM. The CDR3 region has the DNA TGTGCCAGCAGTTTGGTATTCCCGGGACAAAGCTCCTACGAGCAGTACTTC. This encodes CASSLVFPGQSSYEQYF.

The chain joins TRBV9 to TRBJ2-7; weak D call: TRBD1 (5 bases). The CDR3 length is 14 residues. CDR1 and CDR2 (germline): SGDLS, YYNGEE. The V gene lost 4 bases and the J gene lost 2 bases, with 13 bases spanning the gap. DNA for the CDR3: TGTGCCAGCAGCCCCAGAGAGACAGCCTACGAGCAGTACTTC. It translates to CASSPRETAYEQYF.

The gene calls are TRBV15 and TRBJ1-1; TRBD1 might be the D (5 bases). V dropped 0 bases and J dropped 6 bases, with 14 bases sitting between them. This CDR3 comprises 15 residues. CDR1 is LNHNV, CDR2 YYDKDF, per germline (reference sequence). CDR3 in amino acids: CATSRDRGGRAEAFF. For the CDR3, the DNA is TGTGCCACCAGCAGAGATCGGGGGGGTAGGGCTGAAGCTTTCTTT.

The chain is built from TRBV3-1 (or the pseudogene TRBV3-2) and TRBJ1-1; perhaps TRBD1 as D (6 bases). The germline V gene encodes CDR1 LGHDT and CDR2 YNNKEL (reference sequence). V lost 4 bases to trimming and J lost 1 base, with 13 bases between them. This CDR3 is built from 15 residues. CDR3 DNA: TGTGCCAGCAGCCGCCAGACAGGTCAGAACACTGAAGCTTTCTTT. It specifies CASSRQTGQNTEAFF.